Below are 22 T cell receptor beta chains sequenced from a single sample in a study of cytomegalovirus exposure and HLA in healthy donors. Researchers ran the PCR with 60 Vbeta and 13 Jbeta primers. The method was immunoSEQ multiplex PCR; TCRdb's version includes in-frame clones alone and lacks a portion of them. There are approximately 190,000 clones in the sample; 87% occur only once, and 1.3% lies in the top ten. The material sequenced was PBMCs. The source is a man aged 30-40 years in good health and CMV-seronegative.

V is TRBV7-2 and J is TRBJ2-2; weak D call: TRBD2 (7 bases). This CDR3 is 14 amino acids long. The germline gives CDR1 SGHTA, CDR2 FQGNSA. Deletions cut 3 bases from V and 10 bases from J, with 15 bases between. The CDR3 DNA reads as TGTGCCAGCAGCTTGTTCGGGGAGGGGGTGGAGCTGTTTTTT. This codes for CASSLFGEGVELFF.

The chain is built from TRBV28 and TRBJ1-5; 9 nucleotides agree with TRBD1. V gave up 6 bases and J gave up 5 bases; unmatched junction bases: 8. Germline CDR1 is MDHEN and CDR2 is SYDVKM. The CDR3 has 15 residues. The CDR3 here is CASSTGQGRHQPQHF. CDR3 in DNA: TGTGCCAGCAGCACAGGACAGGGGCGGCATCAGCCCCAGCATTTT.

The rearrangement links TRBV20-1 to TRBJ2-5; D may be TRBD2 (6 bases). The germline CDR1 and CDR2 sequences are DFQATT and SNEGSKA (reference sequence). This CDR3 has 11 amino acids. Trimming removed 4 bases from V and 5 bases from J, with 8 bases in between. CDR3 nucleotide sequence: TGCAGTGCTACTAGCGTGGAGACCCAGTACTTC. As protein: CSATSVETQYF.

The chain links TRBV30 to TRBJ1-5; unclear D gene. This CDR3 region has 12 residues. V was trimmed by 0 bases and J by 5 bases, leaving 5 bases between them. Germline CDR1 and CDR2: GTSNPN and SVGIG (reference sequence). The CDR3 region is CAWSVADQPQHF. Here the CDR3 DNA reads TGTGCCTGGAGTGTAGCGGATCAGCCCCAGCATTTT. Based on the CDR3 plus reference TRBV30 and TRBJ1-5, the full variable domain is SQTIHQWPATLVQPVGSPLSLECTVEGTSNPNLYWYRQAAGRGLQLLFYSVGIGQISSEVPQNLSASRPQDRQFILSSKKLLLSDSGFYLCAWSVADQPQHFGDGTRLSIL.

The rearrangement joins TRBV4-2 to TRBJ1-5; 7 bases are a match to TRBD1. The germline CDR1 and CDR2 sequences are LGHNA and YNFKEQ. This CDR3 region has 15 residues. Unmatched junction bases numbered 1, after V lost 1 base and J lost 1 base. The CDR3 DNA is TGTGCCAGCAGCCAAGGGACAGGCAGCAATCAGCCCCAGCATTTT. This gives the protein CASSQGTGSNQPQHF.

The chain links TRBV5-1 to TRBJ2-1, with 9 bases lining up with TRBD1. This CDR3 is built from 14 residues. The V segment lost 7 bases and the J segment 8 bases; nucleotides outside the gene matches: 10. Germline V gene sequence: CDR1 SGHRS, CDR2 YFSETQ. The CDR3 loop reads CASHRTGEEDEQFF. The CDR3 nucleotides are TGCGCCAGCCACCGGACAGGGGAGGAGGATGAGCAGTTCTTC.

The rearrangement links TRBV9 to TRBJ2-3; tentatively, D is TRBD2 (6 bases). The CDR3 has 17 amino acids. Germline V lookup: CDR1 SGDLS, CDR2 YYNGEE. V was trimmed by 0 bases and J by 4 bases, leaving 18 bases between them. Here the CDR3 reads CASSVGRGGWVADTQYF. CDR3 coding DNA: TGTGCCAGCAGCGTAGGGAGGGGTGGATGGGTAGCAGATACGCAGTATTTT.

The chain joins TRBV6-5 to TRBJ2-5; 12 positions match TRBD1. The CDR3 length is 14 residues. The V and J ends lost 6 bases and 5 bases, in that order; junction bases with no gene match: 4. From germline, CDR1 is MNHEY and CDR2 SVGAGI. This CDR3 reads CASRRDRGPETQYF. CDR3 DNA: TGTGCCAGCAGAAGGGACAGGGGGCCCGAGACCCAGTACTTC.

The rearrangement links TRBV19 to TRBJ1-2; tentative D call: TRBD1 (6 bases). V was clipped by 7 bases and J by 4 bases, with 19 bases between them. CDR1 is LNHDA, CDR2 SQIVND, per germline (reference sequence). CDR3 size: 15 residues. For the CDR3, the DNA is TGTGCCAGTAAGGCTCAGGGGAATGCGGGCTATGGCTACACCTTC. It encodes CASKAQGNAGYGYTF.

This chain uses TRBV11-3 with TRBJ1-1, with D perhaps TRBD1 (6 bases). From germline, CDR1 is SGHNT and CDR2 YENEEA. The CDR3 extends over 13 amino acids. The V end was cut by 5 bases, the J end by 2 bases, with 9 bases between. The CDR3 region is CASSRGGNTEAFF. Written as DNA, the CDR3 is TGTGCCAGCAGCCGGGGGGGCAACACTGAAGCTTTCTTT.

This sequence joins TRBV5-4 and TRBJ2-2, with 9 bases matching TRBD1. This CDR3 spans 14 amino acids. With 4 bases clipped from V and 6 bases from J, the junction kept 4 bases outside the gene matches. From germline, CDR1 is SGHNT and CDR2 YYREEE (reference sequence). DNA of the CDR3: TGTGCCAGCAGCGTACAGGGGGCGGCCGGGGAGCTGTTTTTT. Its translation is CASSVQGAAGELFF.

The genes are TRBV19 and TRBJ2-5, with D possibly matching TRBD2 (5 bases). Gene TRBJ2-7 matches the end of the DNA better, so the J call may be wrong. The CDR3 extends over 15 amino acids. Germline V CDR1 and CDR2: LNHDA, SQIVND (reference sequence). CDR3 protein: CASSIGRGSAYEQYF. The CDR3 DNA follows: TGTGCCAGTAGTATAGGCCGGGGTTCTGCCTACGAGCAGTACTTC.

The V call is TRBV10-2, the J call TRBJ2-5, with 8 nucleotides matching TRBD1. The J call may be incorrect, as the DNA end agrees better with TRBJ2-7. Germline assignment: CDR1 WSHSY and CDR2 SAAADI. The CDR3 covers 14 residues. The CDR3 protein is CASSEWDRSLEQYF. The CDR3 DNA follows: TGCGCCAGCAGTGAATGGGACAGGTCCCTCGAGCAGTACTTC.

The CDR3 coding sequence is TGTGCCAGCAGCGTATTTGGACAGGGGATAGCTGGGGCCAACGTCCTGACTTTC. Its protein is CASSVFGQGIAGANVLTF. J is TRBJ2-6 and V is TRBV7-9; 9 bases map to TRBD1. The CDR3 is 18 amino acids. V shed 5 bases, J shed 2 bases, and the junction held 10 bases outside the gene matches. Germline V gives CDR1 SEHNR, CDR2 FQNEAQ (reference sequence).

The gene calls are TRBV4-1 and TRBJ2-3, with TRBD2 identical over 9 bases. V dropped 0 bases and J dropped 3; count of bases not matched to a gene: 7. This CDR3 spans 17 amino acids. Looked up from germline, CDR1 is MGHRA and CDR2 is YSYEKL. CDR3 in DNA: TGCGCCAGCAGCCAAGATGTCAGGCGGGAGGGGACAGATACGCAGTATTTT. Its protein is CASSQDVRREGTDTQYF.

This clone came up once. The V and J genes are TRBV28 and TRBJ2-7; 9 positions match TRBD2. The CDR3 is 14 amino acids. V trimming: 5 bases; J trimming: 3 bases; junction bases outside the gene matches: 5. Germline V gene lookup returns CDR1 MDHEN and CDR2 SYDVKM. The CDR3 DNA sequence: TGTGCCAGCAGTACGAGTAGCGGGAGCTACGAGCAGTACTTC. Translated, it gives CASSTSSGSYEQYF.

The J gene is TRBJ1-1, the V gene TRBV11-2; D is unresolved. Germline values: CDR1 SGHAT, CDR2 FQNNGV. CDR3 length equals 15 residues. The ends were cut back, 0 bases at V and 0 bases at J, with 8 bases in the middle. For the CDR3, the DNA is TGTGCCAGCAGCTTAGATCCCTCTCTGAACACTGAAGCTTTCTTT. Protein: CASSLDPSLNTEAFF.

This rearrangement joins TRBV7-9 to TRBJ1-1, with 8 bases lining up with TRBD1. The CDR3 runs to 13 residues. Germline V gives CDR1 SEHNR, CDR2 FQNEAQ (reference sequence). With V trimmed by 4 bases and J by 6 bases, 4 bases remained unmatched. The DNA of the CDR3 is TGTGCCAGCAGCTCAACAGGGGGAGCTGAAGCTTTCTTT. Translating gives CASSSTGGAEAFF.

This rearrangement joins TRBV28 to TRBJ1-2; no definite D call. Trimming took 6 bases from V and 4 from J, leaving 15 bases between them. The CDR3 covers 14 residues. Per germline, CDR1 MDHEN and CDR2 SYDVKM. The CDR3 reads CASRPMTSSYGYTF. In nucleotides, the CDR3 is TGTGCCAGCAGGCCAATGACATCCTCCTATGGCTACACCTTC.

V and J are TRBV7-6 and TRBJ1-1, with unresolved D. V dropped 5 bases and J dropped 1 base, with 8 bases sitting between them. Per the germline V gene, CDR1 is SGHVS and CDR2 is FNYEAQ. This CDR3 spans 13 amino acids. CDR3 region: CASSVSGNTEAFF. CDR3 nucleotide sequence: TGTGCCAGCAGCGTATCAGGGAACACTGAAGCTTTCTTT.

V and J are TRBV11-2 and TRBJ2-7; 8 bases match TRBD2. From germline, CDR1 is SGHAT and CDR2 FQNNGV. The V segment lost 0 bases and the J segment 2 bases; nucleotides outside the gene matches: 6. The length of the CDR3 is 16 residues. The DNA of the CDR3 is TGTGCCAGCAGCTTAGATTGGCGGGAGGTGACCTACGAGCAGTACTTC. Encoded protein: CASSLDWREVTYEQYF. Supplemented by reference TRBV11-2 and TRBJ2-7, the full variable domain reads EAGVAQSPRYKIIEKRQSVAFWCNPISGHATLYWYQQILGQGPKLLIQFQNNGVVDDSQLPKDRFSAERLKGVDSTLKIQPAKLEDSAVYLCASSLDWREVTYEQYFGPGTRLTVT.

The chain has TRBV11-2 and TRBJ2-1, with 9 bases matching TRBD2. Trimming removed 2 bases from V and 5 bases from J; junction bases left unmatched: 13. The V gene's germline CDR1 is SGHAT and CDR2 FQNNGV. This CDR3 is built from 18 residues. The CDR3 nucleotides read TGTGCCAGCAGCTTACCGACTAGCGGAGCTATTTCTGACAATGAGCAGTTCTTC. Its protein product is CASSLPTSGAISDNEQFF. Drawing the rest from reference TRBV11-2 and TRBJ2-1, the complete variable domain is EAGVAQSPRYKIIEKRQSVAFWCNPISGHATLYWYQQILGQGPKLLIQFQNNGVVDDSQLPKDRFSAERLKGVDSTLKIQPAKLEDSAVYLCASSLPTSGAISDNEQFFGPGTRLTVL.